This is a list of T cell receptor beta chains from one sample in a study of OX40 agonist ivuxolimab in advanced cancers. Generated by immunoSEQ multiplex PCR, the TCRdb table keeps only in-frame clones and is missing some. The sample holds some 63,000 clones, 94% seen once. Sequences were derived from CD4+ or CD8+ T cells sorted from blood, sampled in a trial of the OX40 agonist ivuxolimab. Every receptor here comes from an adult with an advanced solid tumor such as melanoma, head and neck, liver or kidney cancer. The CDR3 runs from the conserved cysteine through the conserved F or W. The D gene is left open where the match is weak. The listing skips clone size in some rows; elsewhere it reads once, few, many or a size class.

J gene	V gene	D gene	clone size	CDR3 protein	CDR3 DNA
TRBJ1-2	TRBV12-5	.	.	CASGFSVMKGYTF	TGTGCTAGTGGTTTTAGCGTTATGAAAGGCTACACCTTC
TRBJ2-5	TRBV6-5	TRBD2	.	CASSRTSGFLDQYF	TGTGCCAGCAGTCGGACTAGCGGTTTTTTGGACCAGTACTTC
TRBJ2-6	TRBV19	TRBD1	.	CASGPGQGFGANVLTF	TGTGCCAGCGGCCCGGGACAGGGTTTTGGGGCCAACGTCCTGACTTTC
TRBJ1-1	TRBV7-3	.	.	CASSLRSDTEAFF	TGTGCCAGCAGCTTGCGATCGGATACTGAAGCTTTCTTT
TRBJ1-4	TRBV7-9	TRBD1	.	CASSLARTGWDKLFF	TGTGCCAGCAGCTTAGCGAGGACAGGGTGGGACAAACTGTTTTTT
TRBJ2-7	TRBV6-5	.	.	CASSYSTVSYEQYF	TGTGCCAGCAGTTACTCGACAGTCTCCTACGAGCAGTACTTC
TRBJ2-3	TRBV30	.	.	CAWSVVGPTTDTQYF	TGTGCCTGGAGTGTGGTGGGACCTACCACAGATACGCAGTATTTT
TRBJ2-1	TRBV12-5	TRBD2	.	CASGLGSGRWSNEQFF	TGTGCTAGTGGTTTGGGGAGCGGGAGGTGGTCTAATGAGCAGTTCTTC
TRBJ2-7	TRBV11-3	.	once	CASSWAGSYEQYF	TGTGCCAGCAGCTGGGCAGGGTCCTACGAGCAGTACTTC
TRBJ2-2	TRBV9	TRBD2	once	CASSVRVAGVDTGELFF	TGTGCCAGCAGCGTACGGGTGGCGGGAGTAGACACCGGGGAGCTGTTTTTT
TRBJ2-6	TRBV27	TRBD1	.	CASSLTGIGANVLTF	TGTGCCAGCAGTTTGACAGGGATTGGGGCCAACGTCCTGACTTTC
TRBJ1-2	TRBV27	TRBD1	.	CASSPGTGGNYGYTF	TGTGCCAGCAGTCCAGGGACAGGGGGCAACTATGGCTACACCTTC
TRBJ1-1	TRBV14	.	.	CASRPTRNTEAFF	TGTGCCAGCAGACCAACAAGGAACACTGAAGCTTTCTTT
TRBJ2-1	TRBV7-9	.	.	CASRPSFGSYNEQFF	TGTGCCAGCAGACCTAGTTTTGGCTCCTACAATGAGCAGTTCTTC
TRBJ1-2	TRBV7-2	TRBD1	.	CASSLPGQGRGYTF	TGTGCCAGCAGCTTGCCCGGACAGGGTAGAGGCTACACCTTC
TRBJ2-6	TRBV29-1	.	.	CSVVPLMGRGANVLTF	TGCAGCGTTGTCCCCCTTATGGGGAGAGGGGCCAACGTCCTGACTTTC
TRBJ1-1	TRBV5-1	.	.	CASSFRMASETMNTEAFF	TGCGCCAGCAGCTTTCGGATGGCCTCAGAGACAATGAACACTGAAGCTTTCTTT
TRBJ2-2	TRBV9	.	.	CASSSGLSAGELFF	TGTGCCAGCAGCTCCGGACTCTCGGCCGGGGAGCTGTTTTTT
TRBJ1-2	TRBV12-5	TRBD1	.	CASVQPGQGVYGYTF	TGTGCTAGTGTCCAACCGGGACAGGGGGTTTATGGCTACACCTTC
TRBJ2-7	TRBV10-3	.	once	CAIGLGARNEQYF	TGTGCCATCGGGTTGGGGGCGAGGAACGAGCAGTACTTC
TRBJ1-5	TRBV27	TRBD1	.	CASSQGTGGTQPQHF	TGTGCCAGCAGTCAAGGGACAGGGGGCACTCAGCCCCAGCATTTT
TRBJ2-5	TRBV9	.	.	CASSERDGVQETQYF	TGTGCCAGCAGCGAAAGGGACGGAGTCCAAGAGACCCAGTACTTC
TRBJ1-2	TRBV28	TRBD1	.	CASSFLRGGGDGYTF	TGTGCCAGCAGTTTCCTAAGGGGAGGGGGCGATGGCTACACCTTC
TRBJ2-3	TRBV29-1	TRBD2	.	CSVDEVTSGRAADTQYF	TGCAGCGTTGACGAGGTCACTAGCGGGAGGGCCGCAGATACGCAGTATTTT
TRBJ1-1	TRBV11-2	.	.	CASSLIPSTYEDTEAFF	TGTGCCAGCAGCTTAATTCCCAGCACGTACGAGGACACTGAAGCTTTCTTT
TRBJ2-3	TRBV27	TRBD2	.	CASRTSGFGTDTQYF	TGTGCCAGCAGGACTAGCGGGTTTGGCACAGATACGCAGTATTTT
TRBJ1-2	TRBV4-1	.	.	CASSQGPSSYTF	TGCGCCAGCAGCCAAGGCCCATCAAGCTACACCTTC
TRBJ2-7	TRBV19	.	.	CASSFGRLYEQYF	TGTGCCAGTAGTTTTGGACGGCTCTACGAGCAGTACTTC
TRBJ2-5	TRBV11-1	.	once	CASSLALGHETQYF	TGTGCCAGCAGCTTAGCTTTGGGGCACGAGACCCAGTACTTC
TRBJ2-7	TRBV6-4	.	few	CASSWEQGYEQYF	TGTGCCAGCAGTTGGGAACAGGGATACGAGCAGTACTTC
TRBJ2-3	TRBV2	TRBD1	.	CASSDRGRSTDTQYF	TGTGCCAGCAGTGATAGGGGGCGAAGCACAGATACGCAGTATTTT
TRBJ1-4	TRBV7-2	TRBD1	.	CASSLYPGQGSEKLFF	TGTGCCAGCAGCTTATATCCGGGACAGGGTTCTGAAAAACTGTTTTTT
TRBJ1-2	TRBV6-5	TRBD1	.	CASRPTGGHYGYTF	TGTGCCAGCAGGCCGACAGGGGGGCACTATGGCTACACCTTC
TRBJ2-2	TRBV7-9	.	.	CASSLGSTGELFF	TGTGCCAGCAGCTTAGGGAGCACCGGGGAGCTGTTTTTT
TRBJ2-1	TRBV11-3	.	.	CASSPRVAGGEYEQFF	TGTGCCAGCAGCCCCCGGGTAGCAGGGGGGGAGTATGAGCAGTTCTTC
TRBJ1-5	TRBV6-1	.	once	CASSELRALSNQPQHF	TGTGCCAGCAGTGAACTCAGGGCCCTGAGCAATCAGCCCCAGCATTTT
TRBJ1-1	TRBV7-8	TRBD1	.	CASSLASETGGTEAFF	TGTGCCAGCAGCTTAGCAAGCGAGACAGGGGGTACTGAAGCTTTCTTT
TRBJ2-1	TRBV30	TRBD2	.	CASALAGPSYNEQFF	TGTGCCTCAGCACTAGCGGGACCTTCCTACAATGAGCAGTTCTTC
TRBJ1-5	TRBV19	.	once	CASRDPGHDSNQPQHF	TGTGCCAGTAGGGATCCGGGACACGATAGCAATCAGCCCCAGCATTTT
TRBJ1-1	TRBV30	TRBD1	.	CAWTVGQVNTEAFF	TGTGCCTGGACCGTAGGACAGGTGAACACTGAAGCTTTCTTT
TRBJ1-2	TRBV4-3	.	.	CASSPLTGPYGYTF	TGCGCCAGCAGTCCCTTGACAGGACCGTATGGCTACACCTTC
TRBJ2-5	TRBV9	TRBD2	once	CASSVGGGETQYF	TGTGCCAGCAGCGTAGGCGGGGGAGAGACCCAGTACTTC
TRBJ1-2	TRBV29-1	TRBD1	.	CSVETPTGVVYGYTF	TGCAGCGTTGAAACACCGACAGGGGTCGTCTATGGCTACACCTTC
TRBJ2-1	TRBV5-1	.	.	CASSLGARNNEQFF	TGCGCCAGCAGCTTGGGCGCTAGAAACAATGAGCAGTTCTTC
TRBJ2-7	TRBV21-1	.	.	CASSNCDRVEQYF	TGTGCCAGCAGCAACTGCGACAGGGTCGAGCAGTACTTC
TRBJ1-2	TRBV11-3	.	.	CASSLGRGYYGYTF	TGTGCCAGCAGCTTAGGTAGAGGGTACTATGGCTACACCTTC
TRBJ2-7	TRBV5-4	.	.	CASSLTQAPYEQYF	TGTGCCAGCAGCTTGACTCAGGCCCCCTACGAGCAGTACTTC
TRBJ1-4	TRBV5-4	.	.	CASSLGGDEKLFF	TGTGCCAGCAGCTTGGGAGGGGATGAAAAACTGTTTTTT
TRBJ2-7	TRBV2	.	.	CASDTGGYEQYF	TGTGCCAGCGACACCGGGGGCTACGAGCAGTACTTC